This T cell receptor beta chain appears in the sequencing data of a study of blood T cell repertoires in COVID-19. Study as a whole: Spain, Italy and the United States supplied samples that represented acute and convalescent COVID-19. PBMCs, B-cell-depleted T cells, or T cells provided the cDNA or gDNA that made up the material.

Generated by immunoSEQ multiplex PCR, the TCRdb table keeps only in-frame clones and is missing some. Found here are a few hundred thousand clones, about 85% of them singletons; the top ten hold approximately 2%. With 7 bases clipped from V and 2 bases from J, the junction kept 4 bases outside the gene matches. The CDR3 loop spans 14 amino acids. Germline V gives CDR1 LNHDA, CDR2 SQIVND (reference sequence). The TCR sequence derives from a man aged 18 to 30 with active or convalescent COVID-19. The rearrangement joins TRBV19 to TRBJ1-3, with TRBD1 identical over 8 bases. Sequencing was performed on peripheral blood. CDR3 nucleotides: TGTGCCAGTATGATGGACAGGGCTGGAAACACCATATATTTT. Protein: CASMMDRAGNTIYF.